These T cell receptor beta chains were read from a single sample in a study of OX40 agonist ivuxolimab in advanced cancers. The data were produced by immunoSEQ multiplex PCR, yet TCRdb's version contains in-frame clones alone and is incomplete. The sample lists roughly 83,000 clones; 75% to 95% were seen once. This specimen was CD4+ or CD8+ T cells sorted from blood, taken in a trial of the OX40 agonist ivuxolimab. The receptors were gathered from an adult with an advanced solid tumor such as melanoma, head and neck, liver or kidney cancer. CDR3s include the opening cysteine and the closing phenylalanine or tryptophan. D genes are given only for firm matches. Expanded clones are given a class, and other clones once, few, many or no size at all.

J gene: TRBJ2-1
V gene: TRBV9
D gene: TRBD2
clone size: -
CDR3 protein: CASSADGGGYNEQFF
CDR3 DNA: TGTGCCAGCAGCGCAGACGGCGGGGGATACAATGAGCAGTTCTTC

J gene: TRBJ2-2
V gene: TRBV28
D gene: TRBD1
clone size: once
CDR3 protein: CASSPFGTAFTGELFF
CDR3 DNA: TGTGCCAGCAGTCCTTTCGGGACAGCCTTCACCGGGGAGCTGTTTTTT

J gene: TRBJ1-2
V gene: TRBV7-9
D gene: TRBD1
clone size: once
CDR3 protein: CASSSRLRQGIYGYTF
CDR3 DNA: TGTGCCAGCAGCTCCCGTCTTCGACAGGGAATTTATGGCTACACCTTC

J gene: TRBJ1-1
V gene: TRBV6-1
D gene: TRBD1
clone size: -
CDR3 protein: CASSEHRGQNTEAFF
CDR3 DNA: TGTGCCAGCAGTGAACACAGGGGACAGAACACTGAAGCTTTCTTT

J gene: TRBJ1-1
V gene: TRBV6-1
D gene: TRBD1
clone size: once
CDR3 protein: CATLPGQREAFF
CDR3 DNA: TGTGCCACCCTTCCGGGACAGAGAGAAGCTTTCTTT

J gene: TRBJ2-1
V gene: TRBV9
D gene: TRBD2
clone size: -
CDR3 protein: CASSVEALAGGHNEQFF
CDR3 DNA: TGTGCCAGCAGCGTAGAAGCACTAGCGGGAGGGCACAATGAGCAGTTCTTC

J gene: TRBJ1-1
V gene: TRBV27
D gene: -
clone size: -
CDR3 protein: CASSFVRGHTEAFF
CDR3 DNA: TGTGCCAGCAGTTTTGTTCGAGGGCACACTGAAGCTTTCTTT

J gene: TRBJ1-4
V gene: TRBV28
D gene: -
clone size: -
CDR3 protein: CASGGLSMKNEKLFF
CDR3 DNA: TGTGCCAGCGGGGGCTTGTCGATGAAAAATGAAAAACTGTTTTTT

J gene: TRBJ2-5
V gene: TRBV10-3
D gene: TRBD1
clone size: -
CDR3 protein: CAISEPRQGAREQYF
CDR3 DNA: TGTGCCATCAGTGAGCCCCGGCAGGGGGCGCGAGAGCAGTACTTC

J gene: TRBJ1-5
V gene: TRBV30
D gene: TRBD1
clone size: few
CDR3 protein: CAWRGQGNQPQHF
CDR3 DNA: TGTGCCTGGAGGGGACAGGGCAATCAGCCCCAGCATTTT

J gene: TRBJ2-1
V gene: TRBV5-1
D gene: -
clone size: -
CDR3 protein: CASSLARGAYNEQFF
CDR3 DNA: TGCGCCAGCAGCTTGGCCCGGGGAGCGTACAATGAGCAGTTCTTC

J gene: TRBJ1-2
V gene: TRBV13
D gene: -
clone size: -
CDR3 protein: CASSLVTAPNYGYTF
CDR3 DNA: TGTGCCAGCAGCTTAGTAACGGCCCCTAACTATGGCTACACCTTC

J gene: TRBJ2-7
V gene: TRBV10-3
D gene: -
clone size: -
CDR3 protein: CAISDPDYYEQYF
CDR3 DNA: TGTGCCATCAGTGACCCCGACTACTACGAGCAGTACTTC

J gene: TRBJ2-1
V gene: TRBV4-3
D gene: -
clone size: once
CDR3 protein: CASSQFGSYNEQFF
CDR3 DNA: TGCGCCAGCAGCCAATTTGGGTCCTACAATGAGCAGTTCTTC

J gene: TRBJ1-5
V gene: TRBV7-9
D gene: TRBD1
clone size: -
CDR3 protein: CASSLRQGRPQHF
CDR3 DNA: TGTGCCAGCAGCCTCCGACAGGGTCGGCCCCAGCATTTT

J gene: TRBJ2-1
V gene: TRBV29-1
D gene: TRBD2
clone size: -
CDR3 protein: CSVAGGREQFF
CDR3 DNA: TGCAGCGTTGCGGGGGGGCGTGAGCAGTTCTTC

J gene: TRBJ2-7
V gene: TRBV28
D gene: TRBD1
clone size: once
CDR3 protein: CASSSTGMSYEQYF
CDR3 DNA: TGTGCCAGCAGTTCGACAGGGATGTCCTACGAGCAGTACTTC

J gene: TRBJ2-4
V gene: TRBV6-5
D gene: -
clone size: -
CDR3 protein: CASSPATGAKNIQYF
CDR3 DNA: TGTGCCAGCAGCCCTGCTACCGGAGCCAAAAACATTCAGTACTTC

J gene: TRBJ1-2
V gene: TRBV6-5
D gene: -
clone size: -
CDR3 protein: CASRGLGYTF
CDR3 DNA: TGTGCCAGCAGGGGGCTCGGCTACACCTTC

J gene: TRBJ1-1
V gene: TRBV29-1
D gene: TRBD1
clone size: -
CDR3 protein: CSVGQGAEAFF
CDR3 DNA: TGCAGCGTAGGACAGGGGGCTGAAGCTTTCTTT

J gene: TRBJ1-1
V gene: TRBV4-1
D gene: -
clone size: few
CDR3 protein: CASSPRGQHMNTEAFF
CDR3 DNA: TGCGCCAGCAGCCCCAGGGGCCAGCATATGAACACTGAAGCTTTCTTT

J gene: TRBJ2-3
V gene: TRBV7-9
D gene: -
clone size: -
CDR3 protein: CASSLAYPDTQYF
CDR3 DNA: TGTGCCAGCAGCTTAGCGTATCCAGATACGCAGTATTTT

J gene: TRBJ1-2
V gene: TRBV9
D gene: TRBD1
clone size: -
CDR3 protein: CASSVRQGASSGYTF
CDR3 DNA: TGTGCCAGCAGCGTTAGACAGGGGGCGAGCAGTGGCTACACCTTC

J gene: TRBJ2-1
V gene: TRBV4-3
D gene: TRBD2
clone size: -
CDR3 protein: CASSQIRAGWDEQFF
CDR3 DNA: TGCGCCAGCAGCCAGATCAGAGCGGGGTGGGATGAGCAGTTCTTC

J gene: TRBJ1-1
V gene: TRBV4-3
D gene: TRBD1
clone size: few
CDR3 protein: CASSQTDRANTEAFF
CDR3 DNA: TGCGCCAGCAGCCAGACGGACAGGGCAAACACTGAAGCTTTCTTT

J gene: TRBJ1-5
V gene: TRBV28
D gene: TRBD1
clone size: -
CDR3 protein: CASSPTGERNQPQHF
CDR3 DNA: TGTGCCAGCAGCCCAACAGGGGAGCGCAATCAGCCCCAGCATTTT

J gene: TRBJ2-5
V gene: TRBV28
D gene: -
clone size: -
CDR3 protein: CASTMGLSWSGQETQYF
CDR3 DNA: TGTGCCAGCACCATGGGACTCAGTTGGTCAGGCCAAGAGACCCAGTACTTC

J gene: TRBJ2-1
V gene: TRBV9
D gene: -
clone size: -
CDR3 protein: CASSVEVTTRHEQFF
CDR3 DNA: TGTGCCAGCAGCGTAGAGGTAACTACACGCCATGAGCAGTTCTTC

J gene: TRBJ2-5
V gene: TRBV30
D gene: -
clone size: -
CDR3 protein: CAWSILGETQYF
CDR3 DNA: TGTGCCTGGAGTATACTTGGAGAGACCCAGTACTTC

J gene: TRBJ2-3
V gene: TRBV5-1
D gene: -
clone size: -
CDR3 protein: CASSLGEFSTDTQYF
CDR3 DNA: TGCGCCAGCAGCTTGGGGGAGTTTAGCACAGATACGCAGTATTTT

J gene: TRBJ2-1
V gene: TRBV4-1
D gene: TRBD2
clone size: -
CDR3 protein: CASSQVLAAYNEQFF
CDR3 DNA: TGCGCCAGCAGCCAAGTACTAGCGGCCTACAATGAGCAGTTCTTC

J gene: TRBJ1-2
V gene: TRBV6-5
D gene: -
clone size: -
CDR3 protein: CASSYAGSYGYTF
CDR3 DNA: TGTGCCAGCAGTTACGCAGGTAGCTATGGCTACACCTTC

J gene: TRBJ2-1
V gene: TRBV4-2
D gene: -
clone size: -
CDR3 protein: CASSQEAINTDNEQFF
CDR3 DNA: TGTGCCAGCAGCCAAGAAGCGATAAATACTGACAATGAGCAGTTCTTC

J gene: TRBJ2-6
V gene: TRBV5-8
D gene: -
clone size: -
CDR3 protein: CASSLSYRVAGANVLTF
CDR3 DNA: TGTGCCAGCAGCTTGTCCTACAGGGTAGCTGGGGCCAACGTCCTGACTTTC

J gene: TRBJ2-7
V gene: TRBV4-1
D gene: TRBD2
clone size: -
CDR3 protein: CASSPTGGGAYEQYF
CDR3 DNA: TGCGCCAGCAGTCCCACTGGCGGGGGGGCCTACGAGCAGTACTTC

J gene: TRBJ1-1
V gene: TRBV9
D gene: -
clone size: few
CDR3 protein: CASSILGQMNTEAFF
CDR3 DNA: TGTGCCAGCAGCATCCTAGGGCAGATGAACACTGAAGCTTTCTTT

J gene: TRBJ1-4
V gene: TRBV4-3
D gene: -
clone size: -
CDR3 protein: CASSQDGANNEKLFF
CDR3 DNA: TGCGCCAGCAGCCAGGACGGGGCGAATAATGAAAAACTGTTTTTT

J gene: TRBJ2-3
V gene: TRBV28
D gene: TRBD2
clone size: -
CDR3 protein: CASISIFSGSAPDTQYF
CDR3 DNA: TGTGCCAGCATTTCAATATTTAGCGGGAGTGCCCCAGATACGCAGTATTTT

J gene: TRBJ2-6
V gene: TRBV19
D gene: -
clone size: -
CDR3 protein: CASSYSGANVLTF
CDR3 DNA: TGTGCCAGTAGCTACTCTGGGGCCAACGTCCTGACTTTC

J gene: TRBJ2-7
V gene: TRBV28
D gene: -
clone size: -
CDR3 protein: CASSSYRAYEQYF
CDR3 DNA: TGTGCCAGCAGTTCCTACAGGGCATACGAGCAGTACTTC

J gene: TRBJ1-1
V gene: TRBV15
D gene: -
clone size: few
CDR3 protein: CATSRVRQTEAFF
CDR3 DNA: TGTGCCACCAGCAGAGTTCGACAGACGGAAGCTTTCTTT

J gene: TRBJ2-4
V gene: TRBV27
D gene: -
clone size: -
CDR3 protein: CASSLLGPVFKNIQYF
CDR3 DNA: TGTGCCAGCAGTTTATTAGGACCCGTCTTCAAAAACATTCAGTACTTC

J gene: TRBJ2-1
V gene: TRBV11-3
D gene: TRBD2
clone size: -
CDR3 protein: CASSLTRGGSNEQFF
CDR3 DNA: TGTGCCAGCAGCTTGACTCGCGGGGGTAGCAATGAGCAGTTCTTC

J gene: TRBJ1-2
V gene: TRBV7-9
D gene: TRBD1
clone size: -
CDR3 protein: CASSPGQGAWGYTF
CDR3 DNA: TGTGCCAGCAGCCCAGGACAGGGGGCGTGGGGCTACACCTTC

J gene: TRBJ2-2
V gene: TRBV28
D gene: TRBD2
clone size: -
CDR3 protein: CASSPPGLAGSYTGELFF
CDR3 DNA: TGTGCCAGCAGTCCCCCGGGACTAGCGGGGTCATACACCGGGGAGCTGTTTTTT

J gene: TRBJ1-1
V gene: TRBV7-3
D gene: -
clone size: -
CDR3 protein: CASSLTGVETEAFF
CDR3 DNA: TGTGCCAGCAGCTTAACAGGGGTGGAAACTGAAGCTTTCTTT

J gene: TRBJ2-1
V gene: TRBV28
D gene: -
clone size: -
CDR3 protein: CASSFAGQRSDEQFF
CDR3 DNA: TGTGCCAGCAGTTTTGCGGGGCAAAGGAGCGATGAGCAGTTCTTC

J gene: TRBJ1-6
V gene: TRBV2
D gene: -
clone size: -
CDR3 protein: CASSEDTGGSPLHF
CDR3 DNA: TGTGCCAGCAGTGAGGACACAGGAGGGTCACCCCTCCACTTT

J gene: TRBJ2-4
V gene: TRBV5-1
D gene: TRBD2
clone size: -
CDR3 protein: CASSLARTGGPLSKNIQYF
CDR3 DNA: TGCGCCAGCAGCTTGGCTCGGACGGGGGGGCCACTGTCCAAAAACATTCAGTACTTC

J gene: TRBJ2-1
V gene: TRBV9
D gene: -
clone size: -
CDR3 protein: CASSVAPHEQFF
CDR3 DNA: TGTGCCAGCAGCGTAGCTCCCCATGAGCAGTTCTTC